What follows are 6 T cell receptor beta chains derived from one specimen sequenced in a study of cytomegalovirus exposure and HLA in healthy donors. With 60 Vbeta and 13 Jbeta primers, the PCR was carried out. Method: immunoSEQ multiplex PCR; TCRdb's copy keeps in-frame clones and lacks some. The sample has 95,000 to 150,000 clones, roughly 80% seen once. Sequencing input: PBMCs. These receptors were obtained from a man aged 25-40 years in good health and CMV-seronegative.

This chain uses TRBV6-6 with TRBJ1-4, with 7 bases lining up with TRBD1. The CDR3 is made up of 15 amino acids. The germline gives CDR1 MNHNY, CDR2 SVGAGI (reference sequence). The trim removed 6 bases at V and 5 bases at J, leaving 9 bases unmatched. CDR3 sequence reads: CASRARTGSNEKLFF. CDR3 DNA: TGTGCCAGCAGGGCCCGGACAGGCTCGAATGAAAAACTGTTTTTT.

The chain uses TRBV12-5 and TRBJ2-7, with 10 bases that match TRBD1. The CDR3 consists of 16 residues. With 3 bases clipped from V and 3 bases from J, the junction kept 8 bases outside the gene matches. CDR1 is LGHNT and CDR2 is FRNRAP in the germline V gene. The CDR3 coding sequence is TGTGCTAGTGGTTTTATCACCGGGACAGGGGACTACGAGCAGTACTTC. Protein: CASGFITGTGDYEQYF. The whole variable domain, remainder taken from reference TRBV12-5 and TRBJ2-7, is DARVTQTPRHKVTEMGQEVTMRCQPILGHNTVFWYRQTMMQGLELLAYFRNRAPLDDSGMPKDRFSAEMPDATLATLKIQPSEPRDSAVYFCASGFITGTGDYEQYFGPGTRLTVT.

The chain employs TRBV28 and TRBJ2-7, with 10 bases aligning to TRBD1. The germline V gene has CDR1 MDHEN and CDR2 SYDVKM. The trim removed 6 bases at V and 3 bases at J, leaving 5 bases unmatched. The CDR3 has 14 residues. Here the CDR3 DNA reads TGTGCCAGCAGGTTGGGGACAGGGGTCTACGAGCAGTACTTC. Encoded protein: CASRLGTGVYEQYF.

The gene calls are TRBV28 and TRBJ2-2, with a weak D call TRBD1 (6 bases). V lost 10 bases to trimming and J lost 4 bases, with 16 bases between them. CDR3 length equals 14 residues. Looked up from germline, CDR1 is MDHEN and CDR2 is SYDVKM. CDR3 nucleotide sequence: TGTGCCACCGCAGGGGAGACGGGCACCGGGGAGCTGTTTTTT. Its protein is CATAGETGTGELFF. Combining the CDR3 with reference TRBV28 and TRBJ2-2 gives the whole variable domain DVKVTQSSRYLVKRTGEKVFLECVQDMDHENMFWYRQDPGLGLRLIYFSYDVKMKEKGDIPEGYSVSREKKERFSLILESASTNQTSMYLCATAGETGTGELFFGEGSRLTVL.

The rearrangement links TRBV7-6 to TRBJ1-5; tentative D call: TRBD1 (6 bases). V was clipped by 5 bases and J by 4 bases, with 15 bases between them. CDR1 and CDR2 from the germline V gene are SGHVS and FNYEAQ. This CDR3 region has 15 residues. CDR3 in amino acids: CASSMFRGGNQPQHF. The CDR3 DNA reads TGTGCCAGCAGCATGTTCAGGGGTGGGAATCAGCCCCAGCATTTT.

This chain connects TRBV5-4 to TRBJ2-3, with TRBD1 matching 10 bases. Trimming cost V 5 bases and J 7 bases; bases outside gene matches: 4. Germline V lookup: CDR1 SGHNT, CDR2 YYREEE (reference sequence). The CDR3 spans 13 residues. CDR3 nucleotide sequence: TGTGCCAGCAGTCGGACAGGGGGTAATACGCAGTATTTT. Amino acids: CASSRTGGNTQYF.